This T cell receptor (beta chain) was sequenced in a study of OX40 agonist ivuxolimab in advanced cancers. Broader study findings: Antigens targeted by the expanded peripheral T cells were not determined. Among the nonresponders, some also had low normalized T-cell clonal expansion.

A single count supports this clone. Antigen unknown. Clones were read by immunoSEQ multiplex PCR, and TCRdb kept only the in-frame ones, dropping some. This table holds fewer than 50,000 clones, approximately 87% found once. V lost 0 bases to trimming and J lost 0 bases, with 9 bases between them. The CDR3 has 15 residues. Per the germline V gene, CDR1 is LGHNA and CDR2 is YSLEER. The chain employs TRBV4-3 and TRBJ2-7, with a possible D match to TRBD1 (6 bases). The material sequenced was CD4+ or CD8+ T cells sorted from blood, taken in a trial of the OX40 agonist ivuxolimab. This TCR was recovered from an adult with an advanced solid tumor such as melanoma, head and neck, liver or kidney cancer. The CDR3 loop is CASSQDGQFSYEQYF. CDR3 coding DNA: TGCGCCAGCAGCCAAGATGGACAGTTCTCCTACGAGCAGTACTTC.